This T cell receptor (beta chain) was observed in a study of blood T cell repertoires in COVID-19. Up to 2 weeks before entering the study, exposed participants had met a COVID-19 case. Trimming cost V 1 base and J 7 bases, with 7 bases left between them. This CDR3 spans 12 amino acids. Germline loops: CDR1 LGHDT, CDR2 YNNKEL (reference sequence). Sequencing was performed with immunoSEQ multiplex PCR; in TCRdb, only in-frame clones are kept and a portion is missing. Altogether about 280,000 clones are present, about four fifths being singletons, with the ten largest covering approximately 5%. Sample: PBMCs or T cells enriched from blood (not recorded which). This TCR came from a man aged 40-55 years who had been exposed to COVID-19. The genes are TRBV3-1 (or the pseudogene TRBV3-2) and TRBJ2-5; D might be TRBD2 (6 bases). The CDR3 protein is CASSQAEGTQYF. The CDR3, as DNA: TGTGCCAGCAGCCAAGCGGAGGGGACCCAGTACTTC.